This T cell receptor (beta chain) is drawn from a study of cytotoxic CD8 clonotypes in ibrutinib-treated CLL. Study results and caveats: The study found public clonotypes uncommon, contracting or stable on treatment.

On this clone: Its matching antigen is unknown.

CDR1 and CDR2 from the germline V gene are LNHDA and SQIVND (reference sequence). This CDR3 has 15 amino acids. Trimming shortened V by 6 bases and J by 4 bases, and 16 bases separated the two germline ends. Assay: immunoSEQ multiplex PCR; the TCRdb copy retains only in-frame clones and omits some. The table shows 130,000 or so clones, with approximately 80% occurring only once. The sequence came from a human donor with chronic lymphocytic leukemia. The genes are TRBV19 and TRBJ2-1; a weak D match, TRBD2 (6 bases). The specimen comprised PBMCs, sampled after 12 months of ibrutinib treatment. The CDR3 protein is CASSPAVAAYNEQFF. The CDR3 DNA reads as TGTGCCAGTAGCCCCGCGGTAGCGGCATACAATGAGCAGTTCTTC.